The sequence of this T cell receptor (beta chain) was determined in a study of CD8+CD57+ T cells in acquired aplastic anemia. About the research overall: CD4+ and CD8+ cells, once sorted, gave DNA averaging about 3.4 ug.

In this sample, this clonotype turned up many times. Antigen: not known. Germline-derived CDR1 and CDR2 are MNHEY and SVGAGI. V lost 6 bases to trimming and J lost 4 bases; unmatched junction nucleotides: 12. This CDR3 has 16 amino acids. Profiling of TCR beta VDJ combinations and CDR3 sequences used genomic DNA as template. TCRdb reanalysed the reads using MiXCR and keeps one entry per CDR3 protein. The table has 250,000 to 350,000 distinct CDR3 sequences, 55% to 65% seen once. Study results and caveats: No significant difference in CD8+ Simpson's diversity was found between patients and controls. The study identified almost 30 CD8+ CDR3 sequences shared by patients and controls.

This sequence originates from a human donor with severe aplastic anemia or a healthy control (not recorded which). The chain uses TRBV6-5 and TRBJ2-5; TRBD1 matches at 9 bases. The sequenced material came from sorted CD4+, CD8+, or CD8+CD57+ T cells (not recorded which) from PBMCs. The CDR3 region has the DNA TGTGCCAGCAGACCACCAAACAGGGGGCGTGGAGAGACCCAGTACTTC. Translation gives CASRPPNRGRGETQYF.